The clone carrying this T cell receptor beta chain has just a few counts. The antigen remains undetermined. This sample was included in a study of T cell repertoires in cytomegalovirus infection. In the study overall: HLA-C-restricted CMV epitopes, recently identified, and well-studied HLA-B-restricted ones were used by the study. Public TCR beta signatures provided an indication of both CMV infection and a matching HLA type.

The study's findings and limits: Cumulated frequencies of public TCR beta families served to identify carriers of CMV plus the relevant HLA. HLA-C-restricted CMV-specific TCR beta clonotypes prevailed in the ex vivo response.

TCRdb redid the calling of the reads with MiXCR, one entry per CDR3 protein. This table has approximately 910,000 distinct CDR3 sequences, 31% appearing once. CDR3 length: 16 residues. Unmatched junction bases numbered 10, after V lost 3 bases and J lost 8 bases. The germline gives CDR1 SGHKS, CDR2 YYEKEE (reference sequence). This TCR was recovered from a human donor in good health (CMV status not recorded). Some clones in this sample may be carry-over from other donors' samples. The starting material was cultured CD8+ T cells from PBMCs, obtained from culture after CMV antigen stimulation. The J gene is TRBJ2-1, the V gene TRBV5-5, with TRBD2 matching over 11 bases. CDR3 DNA: TGTGCCAGCAGCTCGTGGCTAGCGGGGGGTAGCGATGAGCAGTTCTTC. Protein: CASSSWLAGGSDEQFF.